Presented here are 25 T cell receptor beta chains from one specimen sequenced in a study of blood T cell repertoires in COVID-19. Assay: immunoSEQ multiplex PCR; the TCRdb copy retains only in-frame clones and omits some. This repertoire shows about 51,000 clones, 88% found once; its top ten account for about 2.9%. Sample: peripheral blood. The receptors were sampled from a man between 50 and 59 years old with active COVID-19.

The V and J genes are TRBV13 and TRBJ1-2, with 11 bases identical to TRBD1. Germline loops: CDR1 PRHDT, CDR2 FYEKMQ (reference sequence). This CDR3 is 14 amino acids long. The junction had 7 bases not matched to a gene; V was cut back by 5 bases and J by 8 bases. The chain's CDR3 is CASSTGQGARGYTF. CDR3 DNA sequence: TGTGCCAGCAGCACAGGACAGGGGGCGAGGGGCTACACCTTC.

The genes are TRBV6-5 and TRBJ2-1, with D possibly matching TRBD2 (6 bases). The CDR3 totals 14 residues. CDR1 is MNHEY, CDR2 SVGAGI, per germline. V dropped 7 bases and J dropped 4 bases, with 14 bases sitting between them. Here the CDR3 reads CASTLADLYNEQFF. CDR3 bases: TGTGCCAGCACTTTAGCGGACCTTTACAATGAGCAGTTCTTC.

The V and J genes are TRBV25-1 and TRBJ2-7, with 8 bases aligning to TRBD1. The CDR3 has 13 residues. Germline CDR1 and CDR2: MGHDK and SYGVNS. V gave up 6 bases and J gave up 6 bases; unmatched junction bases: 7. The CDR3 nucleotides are TGTGCCAGCAGGCAGGGGGCCAATCGCGAGCAGTACTTC. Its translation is CASRQGANREQYF.

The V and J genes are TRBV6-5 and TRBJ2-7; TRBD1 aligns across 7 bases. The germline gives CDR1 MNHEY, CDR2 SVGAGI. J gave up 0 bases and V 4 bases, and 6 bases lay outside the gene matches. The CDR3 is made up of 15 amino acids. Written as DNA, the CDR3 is TGTGCCAGCAGTTCTCGGACAGGCCCCTCCTACGAGCAGTACTTC. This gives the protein CASSSRTGPSYEQYF.

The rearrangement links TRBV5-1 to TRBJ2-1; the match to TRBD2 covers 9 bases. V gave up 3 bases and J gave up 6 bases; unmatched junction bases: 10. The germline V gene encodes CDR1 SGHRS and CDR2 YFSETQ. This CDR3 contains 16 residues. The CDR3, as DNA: TGCGCCAGCAGCTGGGACGGGGCTAGCGGGATCAATGAGCAGTTCTTC. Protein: CASSWDGASGINEQFF.

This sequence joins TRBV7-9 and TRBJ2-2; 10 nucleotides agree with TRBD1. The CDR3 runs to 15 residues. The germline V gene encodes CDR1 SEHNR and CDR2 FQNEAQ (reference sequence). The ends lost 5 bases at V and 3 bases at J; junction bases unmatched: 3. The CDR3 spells CASSPGTGDTGELFF. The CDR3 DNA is TGTGCCAGCAGCCCCGGGACAGGGGACACCGGGGAGCTGTTTTTT.

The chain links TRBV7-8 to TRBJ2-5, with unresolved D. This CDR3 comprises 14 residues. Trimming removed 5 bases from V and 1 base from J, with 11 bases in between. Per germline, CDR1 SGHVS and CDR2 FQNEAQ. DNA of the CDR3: TGTGCCAGCAGCCCGCCGGGTAGCCAAGAGACCCAGTACTTC. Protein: CASSPPGSQETQYF. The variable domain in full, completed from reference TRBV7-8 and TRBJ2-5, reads GAGVSQSPRYKVAKRGQDVALRCDPISGHVSLFWYQQALGQGPEFLTYFQNEAQLDKSGLPSDRFFAERPEGSVSTLKIQRTQQEDSAVYLCASSPPGSQETQYFGPGTRLLVL.

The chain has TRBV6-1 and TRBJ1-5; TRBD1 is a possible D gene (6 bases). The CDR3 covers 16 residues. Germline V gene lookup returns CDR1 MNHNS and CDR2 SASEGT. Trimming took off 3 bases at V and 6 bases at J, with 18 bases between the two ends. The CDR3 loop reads CASSEQPGDWSQPQHF. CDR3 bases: TGTGCCAGCAGTGAGCAACCAGGGGATTGGAGTCAGCCCCAGCATTTT.

CDR3 in amino acids: CASSERDRGDWGVYGYTF. CDR3 DNA sequence: TGTGCCAGCAGTGAGCGGGACAGGGGGGATTGGGGGGTCTATGGCTACACCTTC. The chain carries TRBV25-1 and TRBJ1-2; 11 bases agree with TRBD1. Germline trimming cut 3 bases from V and 4 bases from J; bases unmatched to any gene: 13. CDR1 and CDR2 from the germline V gene are MGHDK and SYGVNS. The CDR3 covers 18 residues.

CDR3 sequence: CASSLEGSHKNIQYF. For the CDR3, the DNA is TGCGCCAGCAGCTTGGAGGGGTCCCACAAAAACATTCAGTACTTC. The chain recombines TRBV5-1 with TRBJ2-4; tentative D call: TRBD1 (5 bases). V gave up 0 bases and J gave up 3 bases, with 10 bases separating them. CDR1 is SGHRS and CDR2 is YFSETQ in the germline V gene. The CDR3 length is 15 residues.

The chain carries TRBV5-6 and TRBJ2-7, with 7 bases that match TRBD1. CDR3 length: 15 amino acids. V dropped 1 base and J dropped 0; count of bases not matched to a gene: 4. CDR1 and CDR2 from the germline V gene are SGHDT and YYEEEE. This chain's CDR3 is CASSLPSGGSYEQYF. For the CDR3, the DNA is TGTGCCAGCAGCTTGCCGTCAGGGGGCTCCTACGAGCAGTACTTC.

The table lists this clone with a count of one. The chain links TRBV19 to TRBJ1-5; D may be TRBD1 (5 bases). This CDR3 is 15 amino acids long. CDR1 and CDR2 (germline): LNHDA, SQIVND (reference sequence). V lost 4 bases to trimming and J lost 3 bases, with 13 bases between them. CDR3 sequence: CASSTMGGANQPQHF. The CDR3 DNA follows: TGTGCCAGTAGTACTATGGGCGGGGCCAATCAGCCCCAGCATTTT.

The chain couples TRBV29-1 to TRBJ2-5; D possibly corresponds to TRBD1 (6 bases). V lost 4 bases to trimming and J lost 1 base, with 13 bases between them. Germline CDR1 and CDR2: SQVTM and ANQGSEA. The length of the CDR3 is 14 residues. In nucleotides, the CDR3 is TGCAGCGTTGGTTCAGGGGTTTTCCAAGAGACCCAGTACTTC. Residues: CSVGSGVFQETQYF.

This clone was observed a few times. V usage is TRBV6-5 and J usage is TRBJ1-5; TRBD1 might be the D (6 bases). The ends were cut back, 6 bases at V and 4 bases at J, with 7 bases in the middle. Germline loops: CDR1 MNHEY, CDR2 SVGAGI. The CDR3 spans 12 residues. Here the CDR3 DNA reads TGTGCCAGCAGGCAGGGGAATCAGCCCCAGCATTTT. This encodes CASRQGNQPQHF.

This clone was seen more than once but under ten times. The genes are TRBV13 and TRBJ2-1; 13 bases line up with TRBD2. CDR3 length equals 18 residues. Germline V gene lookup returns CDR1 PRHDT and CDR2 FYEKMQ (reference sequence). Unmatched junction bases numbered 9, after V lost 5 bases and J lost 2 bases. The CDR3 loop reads CASSHWTSGGETYNEQFF. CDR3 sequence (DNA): TGTGCCAGCAGCCACTGGACTAGCGGGGGCGAAACCTACAATGAGCAGTTCTTC.

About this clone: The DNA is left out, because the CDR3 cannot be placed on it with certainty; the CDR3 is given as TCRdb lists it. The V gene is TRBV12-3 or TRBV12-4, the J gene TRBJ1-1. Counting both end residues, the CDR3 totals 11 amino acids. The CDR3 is CASILGGEAFF.

CDR3 nucleotides: TGTGCCAGCAGCTTAGCAGACAGAGCTAACTATGGCTACACCTTC. Encoded protein: CASSLADRANYGYTF. The rearrangement uses TRBV7-8 and TRBJ1-2; the D gene is possibly TRBD1 (5 bases). The CDR3 covers 15 residues. Trimming removed 0 bases from V and 0 bases from J, with 8 bases in between. Germline CDR1 reads SGHVS; CDR2 reads FQNEAQ.

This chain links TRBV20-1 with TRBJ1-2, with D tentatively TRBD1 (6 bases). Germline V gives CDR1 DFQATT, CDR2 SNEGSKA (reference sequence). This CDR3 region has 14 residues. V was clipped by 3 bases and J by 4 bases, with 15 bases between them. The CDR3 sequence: CSASPSQGSYGYTF. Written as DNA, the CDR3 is TGCAGTGCTAGTCCTTCGCAGGGGTCCTATGGCTACACCTTC.

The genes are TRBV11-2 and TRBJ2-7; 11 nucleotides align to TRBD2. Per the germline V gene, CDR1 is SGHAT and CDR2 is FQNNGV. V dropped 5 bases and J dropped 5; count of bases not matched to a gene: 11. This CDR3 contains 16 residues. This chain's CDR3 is CASSKTSGVTYDEQYF. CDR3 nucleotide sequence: TGTGCCAGCAGCAAGACTAGCGGGGTTACTTACGACGAGCAGTACTTC. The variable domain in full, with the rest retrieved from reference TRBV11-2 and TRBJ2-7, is EAGVAQSPRYKIIEKRQSVAFWCNPISGHATLYWYQQILGQGPKLLIQFQNNGVVDDSQLPKDRFSAERLKGVDSTLKIQPAKLEDSAVYLCASSKTSGVTYDEQYFGPGTRLTVT.

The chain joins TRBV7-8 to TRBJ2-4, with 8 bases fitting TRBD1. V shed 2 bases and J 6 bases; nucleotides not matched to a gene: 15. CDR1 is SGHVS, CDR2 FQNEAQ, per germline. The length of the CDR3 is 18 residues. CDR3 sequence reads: CASSLIVAGGMERNIQYF. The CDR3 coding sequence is TGTGCCAGCAGCTTAATCGTGGCAGGGGGCATGGAGCGAAACATTCAGTACTTC.

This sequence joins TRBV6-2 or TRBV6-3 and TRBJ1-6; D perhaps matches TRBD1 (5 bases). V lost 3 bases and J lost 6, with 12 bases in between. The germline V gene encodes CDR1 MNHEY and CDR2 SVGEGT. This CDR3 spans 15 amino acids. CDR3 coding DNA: TGTGCCAGCAGTTATTCGACAGCTCTTAATTCACCCCTCCACTTT. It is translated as CASSYSTALNSPLHF.

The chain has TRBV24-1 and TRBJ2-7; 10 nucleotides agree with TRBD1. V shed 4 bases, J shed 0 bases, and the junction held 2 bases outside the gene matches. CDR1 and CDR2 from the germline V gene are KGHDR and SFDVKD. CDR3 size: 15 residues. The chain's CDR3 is CATSDRDRGSYEQYV. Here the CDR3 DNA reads TGTGCCACCAGTGACAGGGACAGGGGCTCCTACGAGCAGTACGTC.

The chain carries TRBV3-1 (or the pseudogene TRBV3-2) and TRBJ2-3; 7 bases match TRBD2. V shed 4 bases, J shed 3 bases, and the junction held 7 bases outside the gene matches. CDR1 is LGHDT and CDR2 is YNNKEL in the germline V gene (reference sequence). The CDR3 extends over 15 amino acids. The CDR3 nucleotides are TGTGCCAGCAGCCGAGGACTAGTCGGGACAGATACGCAGTATTTT. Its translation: CASSRGLVGTDTQYF.

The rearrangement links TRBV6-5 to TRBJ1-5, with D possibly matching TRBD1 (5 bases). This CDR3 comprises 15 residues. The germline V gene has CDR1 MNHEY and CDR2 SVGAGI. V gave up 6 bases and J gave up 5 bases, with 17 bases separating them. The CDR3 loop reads CASRGGGTVYQPQHF. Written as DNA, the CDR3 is TGTGCCAGCAGAGGAGGAGGGACTGTCTATCAGCCCCAGCATTTT.

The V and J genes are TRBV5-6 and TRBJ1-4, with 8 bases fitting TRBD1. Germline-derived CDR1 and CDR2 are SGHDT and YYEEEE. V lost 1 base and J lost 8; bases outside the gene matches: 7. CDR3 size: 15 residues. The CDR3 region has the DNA TGTGCCAGCAGCTTGCAGGGGGCGGGATCAGAAAAACTGTTTTTT. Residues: CASSLQGAGSEKLFF.